The 30 T cell receptor beta chains in this list originate from one sample, sequenced in a study of regulatory and conventional T cells in breast cancer. A single record per CDR3 protein comes from TCRdb applying MiXCR to the PCR reads. The sample lists approximately 9,700 distinct CDR3 sequences, roughly 34% occurring once. Sequenced: conventional T cells from blood. These receptors were taken from a male donor in good health.

This clonotype was found a few times. J is TRBJ2-3 and V is TRBV12-3 or TRBV12-4; D uncertain. CDR3 size: 14 residues. Trimming took 6 bases from V and 8 from J, leaving 18 bases between them. The CDR3 nucleotides are TGTGCCAGCAGGCTGTCGGGTGCAACATCTACGCAGTATTTT. It specifies CASRLSGATSTQYF.

Many counts were recorded for this clonotype. The DNA for the CDR3 is TGTGCCAGCAGTGCACAGGGTTTGAACAATCAGCCCCAGCATTTT. Protein: CASSAQGLNNQPQHF. This sequence joins TRBV12-3 or TRBV12-4 and TRBJ1-5; D possibly corresponds to TRBD1 (6 bases). This CDR3 has 15 residues. The V and J ends lost 5 bases and 3 bases respectively, with 14 bases between them.

The CDR3 nucleotides read TGTGCCAGCAGATCGACAGGGGGCTACACTGAAGCTTTCTTT. It specifies CASRSTGGYTEAFF. The rearrangement joins TRBV6-5 to TRBJ1-1, with 10 nucleotides matching TRBD1. CDR1 is MNHEY, CDR2 SVGAGI, per germline. The CDR3 length is 14 residues. Trimming at V came to 6 bases and at J to 3 bases, leaving 4 bases not matched to a gene.

This clonotype showed up just a few times. The chain's CDR3 is CSARGVAGGSYEQYF. CDR3 nucleotides: TGCAGTGCTAGAGGGGTAGCGGGGGGTTCCTACGAGCAGTACTTC. The chain couples TRBV20-1 to TRBJ2-7; 10 bases line up with TRBD2. This CDR3 has 15 amino acids. The germline CDR1 and CDR2 sequences are DFQATT and SNEGSKA (reference sequence). Trimming cost V 1 base and J 1 base; bases outside gene matches: 4.

The rearrangement uses TRBV6-5 and TRBJ1-1, with D tentatively TRBD1 (5 bases). CDR1 is MNHEY and CDR2 is SVGAGI in the germline V gene. V lost 4 bases and J 6 bases, leaving 15 bases between the germline ends. The length of the CDR3 is 14 residues. The CDR3 bases are TGTGCCAGCAGTTCAAACCAGGGTCGCGCTGAAGCTTTCTTT. Protein sequence: CASSSNQGRAEAFF.

As for this clonotype: A much more abundant neighbour one base away suggests this may be a read error. The chain carries TRBV7-6 and TRBJ2-3; D tentatively reads TRBD1 or TRBD2 (6 bases each). The CDR3 contains 16 residues. Germline V CDR1 and CDR2: SGHVS, FNYEAQ. Trimming stripped 5 bases from V and 4 bases from J, with 19 bases between. The DNA for the CDR3 is TGTGCCAGCAGCCTCGTGGGGGGCCGTAGCTCAGATACGCAGTATTTT. Its protein is CASSLVGGRSSDTQYF.

This clonotype was found a few times. V and J are TRBV7-9 and TRBJ2-5; D uncertain. The CDR3 runs to 13 residues. With 3 bases removed from V and 0 bases from J, the gap between germline ends came to 5 bases. Germline lookup yields CDR1 SEHNR and CDR2 FQNEAQ (reference sequence). CDR3 in amino acids: CASSFSNQETQYF. The CDR3 nucleotides are TGTGCCAGCAGCTTCTCTAACCAAGAGACCCAGTACTTC.

The chain carries TRBV10-3 and TRBJ2-3, with D maybe TRBD1 (5 bases). The CDR3 extends over 12 amino acids. Trimming took 9 bases from V and 4 from J, leaving 11 bases between them. Germline CDR1 is ENHRY and CDR2 is SYGVKD. CDR3 residues: CAIQGSPDTQYF. The CDR3, as DNA: TGTGCCATTCAGGGTTCGCCAGATACGCAGTATTTT.

The chain uses TRBV20-1 and TRBJ1-2; possible D gene TRBD1, 6 bases. Germline V gives CDR1 DFQATT, CDR2 SNEGSKA (reference sequence). Deletions cut 0 bases from V and 8 bases from J, with 13 bases between. The CDR3 is 13 residues long. The chain's CDR3 is CSARETGAHGYTF. The CDR3 DNA follows: TGCAGTGCTAGAGAAACGGGGGCGCACGGCTACACCTTC.

The V call is TRBV6-1, the J call TRBJ2-3; 8 bases line up with TRBD2. The germline CDR1 and CDR2 sequences are MNHNS and SASEGT. This CDR3 has 14 amino acids. Trimming took 5 bases from V and 5 from J; bases not matched to a gene: 6. The CDR3 DNA reads TGTGCCAGCAGTTCACAGAGCGGGGGAGATACGCAGTATTTT. It is translated as CASSSQSGGDTQYF.

This clonotype was detected only a few times. This chain uses TRBV20-1 with TRBJ2-2; a weak D match, TRBD1 (5 bases). CDR3 size: 14 residues. Germline values: CDR1 DFQATT, CDR2 SNEGSKA (reference sequence). Trimming cost V 3 bases and J 5 bases, with 13 bases left between them. For the CDR3, the DNA is TGCAGTGCTAGGGGGCAGAGTGCAACCGGGGAGCTGTTTTTT. It codes for CSARGQSATGELFF.

This clonotype was seen a few times. CDR3 coding DNA: TGTGCCAGTAGTATCCGGGACCCCAATTCACCCCTCCACTTT. This sequence encodes CASSIRDPNSPLHF. The V gene is TRBV19, the J gene TRBJ1-6; weak D call: TRBD1 (5 bases). CDR1 LNHDA and CDR2 SQIVND come from the germline V gene (reference sequence). V gave up 3 bases and J gave up 7 bases, with 10 bases separating them. This CDR3 is built from 14 residues.

This sequence joins TRBV7-2 and TRBJ2-7, with 7 positions matching TRBD2. This CDR3 has 16 amino acids. Germline V CDR1 and CDR2: SGHTA, FQGNSA. With V trimmed by 1 base and J by 6 bases, 12 bases remained unmatched. In nucleotides, the CDR3 is TGTGCCAGCAGCTTAGGTGGCGGACTAGTGGCCGGCGAGCAGTACTTC. It is translated as CASSLGGGLVAGEQYF. Drawing the rest from reference TRBV7-2 and TRBJ2-7, the complete variable domain is GAGVSQSPSNKVTEKGKDVELRCDPISGHTALYWYRQSLGQGLEFLIYFQGNSAPDKSGLPSDRFSAERTGGSVSTLTIQRTQQEDSAVYLCASSLGGGLVAGEQYFGPGTRLTVT.

This clonotype has only a few counts. This chain joins TRBV11-2 and TRBJ2-7; D possibly matches TRBD1 or TRBD2 (6 bases each). Trimming removed 5 bases at V and 1 base at J, with 24 bases between. The CDR3 is 18 residues long. CDR1 and CDR2 from the germline V gene are SGHAT and FQNNGV. The CDR3 reads CASSPVARRGGKSYEQYF. The DNA of the CDR3 is TGTGCCAGCAGCCCTGTGGCTCGACGAGGGGGGAAATCCTACGAGCAGTACTTC. The full variable domain, in which reference TRBV11-2 and TRBJ2-7 provide the parts outside the CDR3, is EAGVAQSPRYKIIEKRQSVAFWCNPISGHATLYWYQQILGQGPKLLIQFQNNGVVDDSQLPKDRFSAERLKGVDSTLKIQPAKLEDSAVYLCASSPVARRGGKSYEQYFGPGTRLTVT.

The rearrangement links TRBV7-9 to TRBJ1-1; D is perhaps TRBD1 (6 bases). Germline V CDR1 and CDR2: SEHNR, FQNEAQ (reference sequence). The CDR3 has 16 amino acids. The ends were cut back, 7 bases at V and 0 bases at J, with 18 bases in the middle. As DNA, the CDR3 is TGTGCCAGCACCCCGGGGGCCACAGGGCTGAACACTGAAGCTTTCTTT. Protein: CASTPGATGLNTEAFF.

This clonotype appeared a few times. J is TRBJ2-1 and V is TRBV7-9, with TRBD2 matching 10 bases. The CDR3 runs 16 residues. V trimming: 5 bases; J trimming: 1 base; junction bases outside the gene matches: 5. CDR1 and CDR2 from the germline V gene are SEHNR and FQNEAQ (reference sequence). Written as DNA, the CDR3 is TGTGCCAGCAGCCGTACTAGCGGGGTGTCCTACAATGAGCAGTTCTTC. It encodes CASSRTSGVSYNEQFF.

The table lists this clonotype with a few counts. The conserved phenylalanine or tryptophan normally closing the CDR3 is absent here, so this likely arose from a read error. The V gene is TRBV5-1, the J gene TRBJ1-1; 10 positions agree with TRBD1. The V gene's germline CDR1 is SGHRS and CDR2 YFSETQ. This CDR3 contains 14 residues. Losses at the gene ends were 3 bases for V and 6 bases for J; bases not matched to a gene: 5. The CDR3 coding sequence is TGCGCCAGCAGCTCGCTCGGACAGGGGGCTGAAGCTTTCTCT. This gives the protein CASSSLGQGAEAFS.

This chain joins TRBV6-2 or TRBV6-3 and TRBJ2-3; D possibly corresponds to TRBD1 (6 bases). CDR1 is MNHEY and CDR2 is SVGEGT in the germline V gene. Trimming cost V 7 bases and J 2 bases, with 16 bases left between them. This CDR3 is 15 amino acids long. This CDR3 is CASTPGDTFTDTQYF. CDR3 nucleotide sequence: TGTGCCAGCACCCCTGGGGACACCTTCACAGATACGCAGTATTTT.

This clonotype was recorded many times. The chain employs TRBV12-3 or TRBV12-4 and TRBJ1-5, with 9 positions matching TRBD1. V trimming: 7 bases; J trimming: 2 bases; junction bases outside the gene matches: 6. The CDR3 spans 15 residues. CDR3 sequence reads: CASTLDRGGNQPQHF. In DNA form, the CDR3 reads TGTGCCAGCACCCTGGACAGGGGAGGCAATCAGCCCCAGCATTTT.

The gene calls are TRBV7-2 and TRBJ1-3, with 11 bases fitting TRBD1. This CDR3 contains 16 residues. CDR1 SGHTA and CDR2 FQGNSA come from the germline V gene. The trim removed 4 bases at V and 4 bases at J, leaving 6 bases unmatched. CDR3 region: CASSSRTGGSGNTIYF. In DNA, the CDR3 is TGTGCCAGCAGCTCCCGGACAGGGGGCTCGGGAAACACCATATATTTT.

This clonotype has only one observation. The chain combines TRBV28 with TRBJ2-1; 7 bases match TRBD1. The V gene's germline CDR1 is MDHEN and CDR2 SYDVKM. The V and J ends lost 6 bases and 5 bases, in that order; junction bases with no gene match: 13. The CDR3 is 16 residues long. The CDR3 loop is CASRRSGRGINNEQFF. The CDR3 coding sequence is TGTGCCAGCAGACGCAGTGGCAGGGGGATTAACAATGAGCAGTTCTTC.

This clonotype has a handful of counts. The V and J genes are TRBV10-3 and TRBJ2-5; 11 bases line up with TRBD2. The CDR3 sequence is 16 residues long. V shed 11 bases, J shed 7 bases, and the junction held 18 bases outside the gene matches. The V gene's germline CDR1 is ENHRY and CDR2 SYGVKD. CDR3 bases: TGTGCCTCCGCGCCCTATGTTGCCACTAGCGGGGGGACCCAGTACTTC. Its protein product is CASAPYVATSGGTQYF.

The chain links TRBV7-9 to TRBJ2-7, with D possibly TRBD2 on 7 matching bases. V lost 3 bases to trimming and J lost 7 bases, with 16 bases between them. The CDR3 covers 14 residues. CDR1 SEHNR and CDR2 FQNEAQ come from the germline V gene (reference sequence). CDR3 nucleotides: TGTGCCAGCAGCTTTGGGGGCCCCGGGGGGGAGCAGTACTTC. Its translation is CASSFGGPGGEQYF.

This clonotype was seen more than once but under ten times. The chain carries TRBV5-1 and TRBJ1-4; 9 bases fit TRBD1. Germline V gene data show CDR1 as SGHRS and CDR2 as YFSETQ. V dropped 3 bases and J dropped 0; count of bases not matched to a gene: 3. The CDR3 has 16 amino acids. In DNA, the CDR3 is TGCGCCAGCAGCTCCGGACAGGGGACAACTAATGAAAAACTGTTTTTT. Its protein is CASSSGQGTTNEKLFF.

To note about this clonotype: A read error may account for a junction end that differs from germline. The chain employs TRBV12-3 or TRBV12-4 and TRBJ1-1; the D gene is possibly TRBD1 (6 bases). This CDR3 spans 15 amino acids. CDR3 sequence reads: CASSLGGLGNTEASF. In DNA form, the CDR3 reads TGTGCCAGCAGTTTAGGGGGGCTGGGGAACACTGAAGCTTCCTTT.

Only a few counts were recorded for this clonotype. The J gene is TRBJ2-1, the V gene TRBV5-1; 10 nucleotides line up with TRBD2. The CDR3 spans 15 residues. The V gene end was trimmed by 3 bases and the J gene end by 6 bases; junction bases not matched to a gene: 6. CDR1 is SGHRS, CDR2 YFSETQ, per germline. DNA for the CDR3: TGCGCCAGCAGCTCCCTTAGCGGGGGGTCCAATGAGCAGTTCTTC. Translated, it gives CASSSLSGGSNEQFF.

Comment on this clonotype: A much larger clone lies one base from this, so it may be a read error. V usage is TRBV29-1 and J usage is TRBJ2-3; D is possibly TRBD2 (7 bases). Germline V gene sequence: CDR1 SQVTM, CDR2 ANQGSEA. This CDR3 comprises 14 residues. V gave up 7 bases and J gave up 6 bases, with 20 bases separating them. This chain's CDR3 is CSGRVGGGADTQYF. In DNA, the CDR3 is TGCAGCGGGCGCGTAGGGGGAGGGGCCGATACGCAGTATTTT.

This chain links TRBV9 with TRBJ1-1; a possible D gene is TRBD1 (6 bases). From germline, CDR1 is SGDLS and CDR2 YYNGEE. V was clipped by 2 bases and J by 6 bases, with 14 bases between them. The length of the CDR3 is 14 residues. The CDR3 loop reads CASSVGQKDPEAFF. The CDR3 nucleotides are TGTGCCAGCAGCGTCGGACAGAAGGATCCTGAAGCTTTCTTT.

This sequence joins TRBV5-1 and TRBJ2-3; TRBD1 aligns across 7 bases. The V gene's germline CDR1 is SGHRS and CDR2 YFSETQ. The CDR3 length is 15 residues. The V and J ends lost 4 bases and 0 bases, in that order; junction bases with no gene match: 5. CDR3 sequence: CASSPVGQSTDTQYF. DNA for the CDR3: TGCGCCAGCAGCCCTGTGGGACAGAGCACAGATACGCAGTATTTT.

The table lists this clonotype with a few counts. The rearrangement joins TRBV12-3 or TRBV12-4 to TRBJ2-2, with D tentatively TRBD1 or TRBD2 (5 bases each). The V end was cut by 10 bases, the J end by 2 bases, with 26 bases between. The CDR3 extends over 18 amino acids. The CDR3 spells CATAAKGPSATNTGELFF. The CDR3 nucleotides are TGTGCCACAGCAGCAAAGGGACCATCCGCAACTAACACCGGGGAGCTGTTTTTT.